This TCR beta chain emerged from a study of technical replicates of blood from a handful of donors. Repertoires were generated with immunoSEQ multiplex PCR, while TCRdb's copy carries only in-frame clones and drops some. The profile shows tens of thousands of clones, roughly 94% of them singletons. Trimming cost V 0 bases and J 2 bases, with 13 bases left between them. The germline V gene encodes CDR1 SGHAT and CDR2 FQNNGV. The CDR3 contains 16 residues. This chain connects TRBV11-2 to TRBJ2-5; no reliable D call. The receptor was derived from a human donor in good health. Material: T cells isolated from PBMCs. The CDR3 here is CASSLELHRGQETQYF. The CDR3 nucleotides are TGTGCCAGCAGCTTAGAACTACATAGAGGTCAAGAGACCCAGTACTTC.